The clone carrying this T cell receptor (beta chain) was detected only once. Its antigen remains unknown. Before sequencing took place, the ViraFEST assay used viral peptide pools to expand antigen-specific CD4+ T cells. Culture proceeded for approximately 9 days, and CD4+ T cells were then isolated. Absence of prior SARS-CoV-2 infection characterized the vaccine recipients, who showed negative nucleocapsid antibodies. Wells each received approximately 2 million PBMC, cultured with around 9.6 IU/ml IL-2 and about 10 ug/ml peptides. Half-medium exchanges with IL-2 medium took place on days 3 and 7. Only in-frame clones appear in the TCRdb table, and some are missing; sequencing was by immunoSEQ multiplex PCR. In the table there are more than 20,000 clones, about 65% of which are singletons. Germline lookup yields CDR1 LNHDA and CDR2 SQIVND (reference sequence). Trimming removed 0 bases at V and 0 bases at J, with 8 bases between. The CDR3 is made up of 16 amino acids.

These data come from a study of vaccination effects on CD4 cells after COVID-19. On the study more broadly: Participants completed two doses of the BNT162b2 or mRNA-1273 vaccine.

The specimen comprised CD4+ T cells from PBMCs cultured with HCoV-NL63 spike peptides, sampled before COVID-19 vaccination. The receptor was isolated from a human donor who received a COVID-19 vaccine. The chain couples TRBV19 to TRBJ1-4; D uncertain. The CDR3 DNA follows: TGTGCCAGTAGTATAGATGCGGGAGCAACTAATGAAAAACTGTTTTTT. The encoded protein is CASSIDAGATNEKLFF.